The 25 T cell receptor beta chains given below trace back to one sample, sequenced in a study of cytomegalovirus exposure and HLA in healthy donors. Primers for the PCR totalled 60 Vbeta and 13 Jbeta. Assay used: immunoSEQ multiplex PCR; TCRdb lists only in-frame clones, some missing. This table has some 85,000 clones, 70% to 85% appearing once. Material for sequencing was PBMCs. These receptors all come from a man between 18 and 29 years old in good health and CMV-seronegative.

This sequence joins TRBV29-1 and TRBJ1-1; D is ambiguous. The CDR3 loop spans 12 amino acids. From germline, CDR1 is SQVTM and CDR2 ANQGSEA. Trimming took 6 bases from V and 12 from J, leaving 20 bases between them. The CDR3 loop is CSVRVAGIRSFF. The CDR3 nucleotides are TGCAGCGTCCGTGTAGCGGGGATAAGGTCTTTCTTT.

The chain employs TRBV30 and TRBJ1-2; 10 bases map to TRBD1. The V gene end was trimmed by 3 bases and the J gene end by 4 bases; junction bases not matched to a gene: 8. Germline V gene sequence: CDR1 GTSNPN, CDR2 SVGIG (reference sequence). The CDR3 consists of 15 residues. The CDR3 region is CAWRGQGWVGYGYTF. The CDR3 DNA follows: TGTGCCTGGAGGGGACAGGGGTGGGTCGGCTATGGCTACACCTTC.

The chain is built from TRBV6-5 and TRBJ1-4; D call uncertain. The CDR3 spans 16 residues. The V gene lost 2 bases and the J gene lost 8 bases, with 18 bases spanning the gap. The germline CDR1 and CDR2 sequences are MNHEY and SVGAGI. CDR3 sequence: CASSYGHRPALEKLFF. The CDR3 coding sequence is TGTGCCAGCAGTTACGGGCATCGGCCGGCATTAGAAAAACTGTTTTTT.

This sequence joins TRBV15 and TRBJ2-6, with 7 bases aligning to TRBD1. Per germline, CDR1 LNHNV and CDR2 YYDKDF (reference sequence). The CDR3 contains 15 residues. Trimming removed 5 bases from V and 2 bases from J; junction bases left unmatched: 3. The DNA for the CDR3 is TGTGCCACCAGCCGTGACAGGGCTGGGGCCAACGTCCTGACTTTC. Amino acid sequence: CATSRDRAGANVLTF.

This sequence joins TRBV4-1 and TRBJ2-3; weak D call: TRBD2 (5 bases). The CDR3 runs to 13 residues. Trimming stripped 0 bases from V and 6 bases from J, with 7 bases between. Germline lookup yields CDR1 MGHRA and CDR2 YSYEKL. CDR3 residues: CASSQDPGDTQYF. In DNA, the CDR3 is TGCGCCAGCAGCCAAGATCCGGGGGATACGCAGTATTTT.

The rearrangement links TRBV6-5 to TRBJ1-1, with 7 bases matching TRBD1. Germline trimming cut 3 bases from V and 6 bases from J; bases unmatched to any gene: 13. CDR1 MNHEY and CDR2 SVGAGI come from the germline V gene. The CDR3 contains 16 residues. The CDR3 reads CASSYSATGTSPEAFF. The CDR3 DNA reads as TGTGCCAGCAGTTATTCGGCGACAGGGACGAGCCCTGAAGCTTTCTTT.

This clone is a singleton in its sample. The V call is TRBV5-1, the J call TRBJ1-2, with 7 bases matching TRBD1. This CDR3 contains 15 residues. The germline V gene has CDR1 SGHRS and CDR2 YFSETQ. With V trimmed by 0 bases and J by 4 bases, 6 bases remained unmatched. CDR3 residues: CASSLDTGDPYGYTF. Written as DNA, the CDR3 is TGCGCCAGCAGCTTGGACACAGGGGACCCCTATGGCTACACCTTC.

The rearrangement joins TRBV7-9 to TRBJ1-5, with D unresolved. Per germline, CDR1 SEHNR and CDR2 FQNEAQ (reference sequence). This CDR3 spans 14 amino acids. Between the trimmed V and J ends, which lost 0 bases and 8 bases, there was a span of 11 bases. The CDR3 nucleotides read TGTGCCAGCAGCTTAGCCGGGGTCGCGGAGCCCCAGCATTTT. It specifies CASSLAGVAEPQHF. The full variable domain, completed using reference TRBV7-9 and TRBJ1-5, is DTGVSQNPRHKITKRGQNVTFRCDPISEHNRLYWYRQTLGQGPEFLTYFQNEAQLEKSRLLSDRFSAERPKGSFSTLEIQRTEQGDSAMYLCASSLAGVAEPQHFGDGTRLSIL.

This chain joins TRBV5-1 and TRBJ2-5; 9 positions agree with TRBD1. Germline CDR1 SGHRS, CDR2 YFSETQ. V shed 4 bases, J shed 5 bases, and the junction held 6 bases outside the gene matches. The CDR3 has 14 residues. CDR3 in amino acids: CASSSGTGRETQYF. The CDR3 nucleotides are TGCGCCAGCAGCAGCGGGACAGGGCGGGAGACCCAGTACTTC. Using reference TRBV5-1 and TRBJ2-5 for the parts outside the CDR3, the full variable domain is KAGVTQTPRYLIKTRGQQVTLSCSPISGHRSVSWYQQTPGQGLQFLFEYFSETQRNKGNFPGRFSGRQFSNSRSEMNVSTLELGDSALYLCASSSGTGRETQYFGPGTRLLVL.

This chain uses TRBV25-1 with TRBJ1-1, with TRBD1 matching 7 bases. The trim removed 6 bases at V and 8 bases at J, leaving 9 bases unmatched. This CDR3 has 13 residues. The germline CDR1 and CDR2 sequences are MGHDK and SYGVNS. Written as DNA, the CDR3 is TGTGCCAGCAGAGACGCCGGGACAGTCGAAGCTTTCTTT. It yields the protein CASRDAGTVEAFF.

This sequence joins TRBV9 and TRBJ1-2; a weak D match, TRBD1 (6 bases). Germline CDR1 is SGDLS and CDR2 is YYNGEE. V was trimmed by 3 bases and J by 4 bases, leaving 13 bases between them. The CDR3 is made up of 14 amino acids. The CDR3 DNA is TGTGCCAGCAGCGGACCACAGGGATCCTATGGCTACACCTTC. This codes for CASSGPQGSYGYTF.

The J gene is TRBJ2-1, the V gene TRBV13; weak D call: TRBD2 (7 bases). The CDR3 runs to 18 residues. The V gene lost 7 bases and the J gene lost 4 bases, with 26 bases spanning the gap. Germline V gene data show CDR1 as PRHDT and CDR2 as FYEKMQ (reference sequence). CDR3 region: CASTRRGAASSSYNEQFF. DNA of the CDR3: TGTGCCAGCACCCGTCGGGGGGCAGCTAGCTCCAGTTACAATGAGCAGTTCTTC.

This rearrangement joins TRBV9 to TRBJ1-2, with a possible D match to TRBD1 (5 bases). The CDR3 is made up of 12 amino acids. Germline V gives CDR1 SGDLS, CDR2 YYNGEE. V shed 4 bases and J shed 8 bases, with 12 bases lying between them. This CDR3 is CASSSLHRGYTF. The CDR3 region has the DNA TGTGCCAGCAGCTCCCTTCACAGGGGCTACACCTTC.

The CDR3 DNA is TGTGCCAGCAGCGTAGGGGACAGGGGGCGCGGTGATTCACCCCTCCACTTT. It codes for CASSVGDRGRGDSPLHF. V usage is TRBV9 and J usage is TRBJ1-6, with 12 bases identical to TRBD1. Germline V gives CDR1 SGDLS, CDR2 YYNGEE. This CDR3 has 17 amino acids. V lost 0 bases, J lost 8 bases, and 6 bases stayed unmatched.

The chain carries TRBV29-1 and TRBJ2-1; TRBD2 matches at 9 bases. The trim removed 3 bases at V and 4 bases at J, leaving 4 bases unmatched. CDR1 and CDR2 from the germline V gene are SQVTM and ANQGSEA. The CDR3 length is 14 residues. The chain's CDR3 is CSVDSGSPYNEQFF. CDR3 bases: TGCAGCGTTGATAGCGGGAGTCCTTACAATGAGCAGTTCTTC.

The V gene is TRBV7-8, the J gene TRBJ2-7; 8 nucleotides line up with TRBD1. The CDR3 length is 15 residues. Germline V gene lookup returns CDR1 SGHVS and CDR2 FQNEAQ. The trim removed 5 bases at V and 2 bases at J, leaving 8 bases unmatched. The CDR3 reads CASSPQTGAAYEQYF. CDR3 nucleotides: TGTGCCAGCAGCCCACAGACAGGGGCGGCCTACGAGCAGTACTTC.

The chain recombines TRBV25-1 with TRBJ2-1, with D possibly TRBD1 on 7 matching bases. This CDR3 contains 15 residues. CDR1 is MGHDK, CDR2 SYGVNS, per germline. The CDR3 sequence: CGPQRSGGLHNEQFF. The CDR3 coding sequence is TGTGGTCCTCAAAGGTCAGGGGGGCTTCACAATGAGCAGTTCTTC. Full variable domain (missing parts from reference TRBV25-1 and TRBJ2-1): EADIYQTPRYLVIGTGKKITLECSQTMGHDKMYWYQQDPGMELHLIHYSYGVNSTEKGDLSSESTVSRIRTEHFPLTLESARPSHTSQYLCGPQRSGGLHNEQFFGPGTRLTVL.

DNA for the CDR3: TGTGCCAGCAGTGACAGAGGACCTAATGAAAAACTGTTTTTT. This gives the protein CASSDRGPNEKLFF. The chain recombines TRBV21-1 with TRBJ1-4; TRBD1, the table's D call, lacks a check against the DNA. TRBV21-1 is flagged as a pseudogene. The CDR3 loop spans 14 amino acids.

The rearrangement uses TRBV6-4 and TRBJ2-3; 8 nucleotides line up with TRBD2. The CDR3 runs 14 residues. Germline CDR1 MRHNA, CDR2 SNTAGT. V lost 5 bases and J lost 0; bases outside the gene matches: 1. The DNA for the CDR3 is TGTGCCAGCAGTATAGCGGGAAGCACAGATACGCAGTATTTT. Its protein is CASSIAGSTDTQYF.

The V gene is TRBV7-9, the J gene TRBJ1-1, with D possibly being TRBD1 (5 bases). Germline-derived CDR1 and CDR2 are SEHNR and FQNEAQ (reference sequence). This CDR3 region has 13 residues. Trimming stripped 1 base from V and 4 bases from J, with 7 bases between. DNA for the CDR3: TGTGCCAGCAGCTTAGGGGGGGGCACTGAAGCTTTCTTT. It is translated as CASSLGGGTEAFF.

This rearrangement joins TRBV4-1 to TRBJ2-1; a weak D match, TRBD2 (6 bases). Germline-derived CDR1 and CDR2 are MGHRA and YSYEKL. V gave up 3 bases and J gave up 8 bases, with 8 bases separating them. The CDR3 loop spans 12 amino acids. As DNA, the CDR3 is TGCGCCAGCAGCCAGGGGGAGGATGAGCAGTTCTTC. Translation: CASSQGEDEQFF.

This rearrangement joins TRBV27 to TRBJ2-3, with D perhaps matching TRBD2 (6 bases). CDR3 length: 14 residues. The V and J ends lost 2 bases and 7 bases respectively, with 13 bases between them. Germline lookup yields CDR1 MNHEY and CDR2 SMNVEV (reference sequence). Here the CDR3 DNA reads TGTGCCAGCAGTTTAGGCGGGAAGGCTTATACGCAGTATTTT. Amino acid sequence: CASSLGGKAYTQYF.

The chain combines TRBV30 with TRBJ1-5; 9 bases are a match to TRBD1. The trim removed 3 bases at V and 3 bases at J, leaving 3 bases unmatched. CDR1 and CDR2 from the germline V gene are GTSNPN and SVGIG (reference sequence). This CDR3 comprises 14 residues. The CDR3 nucleotides are TGTGCCTGGAGCCGGGACAGGGTCAATCAGCCCCAGCATTTT. Translated, it gives CAWSRDRVNQPQHF.

This chain uses TRBV7-6 with TRBJ1-2, with D possibly being TRBD1 (6 bases). The ends were cut back, 1 base at V and 4 bases at J, with 13 bases in the middle. The CDR3 sequence is 15 residues long. Germline loops: CDR1 SGHVS, CDR2 FNYEAQ. This CDR3 is CASSLEQGLPYGYTF. The CDR3 DNA reads TGTGCCAGCAGCTTAGAACAGGGACTACCCTATGGCTACACCTTC.

The chain uses TRBV5-1 and TRBJ1-4; 7 bases are shared with TRBD1. Trimming took 1 base from V and 5 from J; bases not matched to a gene: 5. The CDR3 runs to 15 residues. CDR1 is SGHRS, CDR2 YFSETQ, per germline. The CDR3, as DNA: TGCGCCAGCAGCTTGTCGGGACAGCTAAATGAAAAACTGTTTTTT. This sequence encodes CASSLSGQLNEKLFF.